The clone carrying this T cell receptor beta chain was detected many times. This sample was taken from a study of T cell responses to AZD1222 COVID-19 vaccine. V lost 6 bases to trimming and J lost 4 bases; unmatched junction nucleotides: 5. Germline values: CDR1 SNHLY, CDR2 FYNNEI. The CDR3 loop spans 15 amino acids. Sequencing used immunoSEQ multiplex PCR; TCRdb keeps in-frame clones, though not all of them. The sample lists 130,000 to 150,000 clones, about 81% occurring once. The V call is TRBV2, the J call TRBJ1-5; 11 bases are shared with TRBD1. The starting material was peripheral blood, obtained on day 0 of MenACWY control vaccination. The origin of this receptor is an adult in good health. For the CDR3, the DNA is TGTGCCAGCAGCTCCGGGACAGGGGGTAATCAGCCCCAGCATTTT. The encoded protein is CASSSGTGGNQPQHF.